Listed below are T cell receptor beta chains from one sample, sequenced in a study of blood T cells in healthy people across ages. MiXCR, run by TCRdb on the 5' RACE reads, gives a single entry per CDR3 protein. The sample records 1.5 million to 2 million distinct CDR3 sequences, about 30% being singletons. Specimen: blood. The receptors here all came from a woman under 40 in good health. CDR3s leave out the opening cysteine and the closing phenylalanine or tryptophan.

ATGAATNEKLF	11	TRBV15	TRBJ1-4
ASSLNVPGETQY	12	TRBV5-1	TRBJ2-5
SVFEGGFGNIQY	12	TRBV20-1	TRBJ2-4
SAREGASGNNEQF	13	TRBV20-1	TRBJ2-1
SGLVPHLYNGQF	12	TRBV29-1	TRBJ2-1
VSSRGGYEQY	10	TRBV6-6	TRBJ2-7
AISESSNSYEQY	12	TRBV10-3	TRBJ2-7
ASRLLDGDYEQY	12	TRBV28	TRBJ2-7
ASSDRGTSGRSYNEQF	16	TRBV25-1	TRBJ2-1
ASRGQGGNQPQH	12	TRBV25-1	TRBJ1-5
AWSPGNSYEQY	11	TRBV30	TRBJ2-7
ATSSLAGGSYEQY	13	TRBV15	TRBJ2-7
ASSVEGAAQPQH	12	TRBV6-2/TRBV6-3	TRBJ1-5
ASSQTTTSGRAYNEQF	16	TRBV5-4	TRBJ2-1
ASTLETSRGEQF	12	TRBV7-2	TRBJ2-1
ATSRFGPGTDSYEQY	15	TRBV15	TRBJ2-7
AISDRTGSNYDYT	13	TRBV10-3	TRBJ1-2
ASILENTGGAETQY	14	TRBV5-1	TRBJ2-5
SASRRQPPNEQF	12	TRBV20-1	TRBJ2-1
ASSYDNGRAYEQY	13	TRBV6-5	TRBJ2-7
ASSSNLNNEQF	11	TRBV7-9	TRBJ2-1
ASSASGTGLWSGGYT	15	TRBV28	TRBJ1-2
ASTQTSGSSYEQF	13	TRBV9	TRBJ2-1
ASAGGTGFNEQY	12	TRBV12-3/TRBV12-4	TRBJ2-7
ASSSRSGRTEAF	12	TRBV27	TRBJ1-1
ASSPHAGRETEAF	13	TRBV9	TRBJ1-1
ASSRRLAGEYNEQF	14	TRBV12-3/TRBV12-4	TRBJ2-1
ASSISGGPKRTQY	13	TRBV7-2	TRBJ2-3
AISERATEAF	10	TRBV10-3	TRBJ1-1
SVEGKGNIQY	10	TRBV29-1	TRBJ2-4
ASSYAYRAQGRNIQY	15	TRBV6-5	TRBJ2-4
ASSRDQSRNTEAF	13	TRBV4-1	TRBJ1-1
ASSPATPPKKAF	12	TRBV7-9	TRBJ1-1
ASSVFPGEVEQY	12	TRBV2	-
ATSRLLQYEQF	11	TRBV15	TRBJ2-1
ASSEFGGQETQY	12	TRBV25-1	TRBJ2-5
ASSYAGTGDTQY	12	TRBV6-5	TRBJ2-3
ASLGSRGYNEQF	12	TRBV12-3/TRBV12-4	TRBJ2-1
ASSWELQETQY	11	TRBV6-1	TRBJ2-5
AGSSVTPSHEQF	12	TRBV5-1	TRBJ2-1
ASSLGTGEGT	10	TRBV7-2	TRBJ1-2